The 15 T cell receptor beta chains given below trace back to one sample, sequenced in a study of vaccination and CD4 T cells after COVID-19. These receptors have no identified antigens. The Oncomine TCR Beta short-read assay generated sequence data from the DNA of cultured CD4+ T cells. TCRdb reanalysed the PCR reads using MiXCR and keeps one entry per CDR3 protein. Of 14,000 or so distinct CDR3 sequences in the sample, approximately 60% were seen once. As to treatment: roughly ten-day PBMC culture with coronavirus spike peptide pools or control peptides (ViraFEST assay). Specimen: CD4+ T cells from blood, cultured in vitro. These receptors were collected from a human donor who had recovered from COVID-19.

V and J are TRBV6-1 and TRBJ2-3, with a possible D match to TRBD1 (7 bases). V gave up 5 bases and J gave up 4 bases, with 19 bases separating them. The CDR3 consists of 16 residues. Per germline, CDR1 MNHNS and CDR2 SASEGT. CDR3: CASSPRRGRGADTQYF. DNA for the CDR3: TGTGCCAGCAGTCCCCGGAGGGGGCGTGGGGCAGATACGCAGTATTTT.

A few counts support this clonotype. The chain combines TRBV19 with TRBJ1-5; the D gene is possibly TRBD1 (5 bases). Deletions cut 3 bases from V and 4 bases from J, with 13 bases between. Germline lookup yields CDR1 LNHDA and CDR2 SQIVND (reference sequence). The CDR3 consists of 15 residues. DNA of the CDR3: TGTGCCAGTAGTATTCGGGGGTTAGGGAATCAGCCCCAGCATTTT. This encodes CASSIRGLGNQPQHF.

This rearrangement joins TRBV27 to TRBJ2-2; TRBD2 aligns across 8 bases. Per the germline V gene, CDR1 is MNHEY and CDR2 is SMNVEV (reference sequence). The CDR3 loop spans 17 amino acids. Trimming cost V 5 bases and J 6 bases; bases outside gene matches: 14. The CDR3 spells CASSILNLGTRAGELFF. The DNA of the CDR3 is TGTGCCAGCAGTATCCTCAACCTCGGGACTAGAGCCGGGGAGCTGTTTTTT.

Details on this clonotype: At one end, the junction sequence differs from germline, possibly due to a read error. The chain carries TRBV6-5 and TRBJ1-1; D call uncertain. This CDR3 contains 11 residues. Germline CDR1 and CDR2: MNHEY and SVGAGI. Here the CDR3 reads CASSYNSEAFF. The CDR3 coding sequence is TGTGCCAGCAGTTACAACAGTGAAGCTTTCTTT.

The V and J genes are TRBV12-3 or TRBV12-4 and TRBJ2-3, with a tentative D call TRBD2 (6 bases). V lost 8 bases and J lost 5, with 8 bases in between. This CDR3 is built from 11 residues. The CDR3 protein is CASGGRDTQYF. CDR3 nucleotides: TGTGCCAGCGGAGGGAGAGATACGCAGTATTTT.

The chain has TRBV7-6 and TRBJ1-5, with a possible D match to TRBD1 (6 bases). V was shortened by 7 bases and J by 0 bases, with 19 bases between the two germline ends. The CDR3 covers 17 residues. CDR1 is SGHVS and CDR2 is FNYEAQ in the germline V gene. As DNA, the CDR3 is TGTGCCAGCAACTCCGACGGGGGCATTTATAGCAATCAGCCCCAGCATTTT. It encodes CASNSDGGIYSNQPQHF.

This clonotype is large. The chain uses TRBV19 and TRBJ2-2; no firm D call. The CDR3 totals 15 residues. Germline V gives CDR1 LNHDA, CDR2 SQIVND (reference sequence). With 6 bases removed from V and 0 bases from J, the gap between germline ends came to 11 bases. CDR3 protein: CASRKPYPNTGELFF. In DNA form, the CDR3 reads TGTGCCAGTAGGAAACCCTACCCGAACACCGGGGAGCTGTTTTTT.

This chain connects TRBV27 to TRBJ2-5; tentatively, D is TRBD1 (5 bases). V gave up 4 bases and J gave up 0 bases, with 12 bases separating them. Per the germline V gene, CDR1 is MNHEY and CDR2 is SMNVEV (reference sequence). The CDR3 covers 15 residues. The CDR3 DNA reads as TGTGCCAGCAGTTATGATTCAGGGCACCAAGAGACCCAGTACTTC. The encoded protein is CASSYDSGHQETQYF.

This chain's CDR3 is CATSRSGLAGGPSRRDTQYF. CDR3 DNA: TGTGCCACCAGCAGGTCCGGACTAGCGGGAGGGCCCTCGAGAAGGGATACGCAGTATTTT. The V and J genes are TRBV15 and TRBJ2-3; 15 nucleotides agree with TRBD2. With 3 bases clipped from V and 6 bases from J, the junction kept 16 bases outside the gene matches. This CDR3 contains 20 residues. In germline, CDR1 is LNHNV, CDR2 YYDKDF (reference sequence).

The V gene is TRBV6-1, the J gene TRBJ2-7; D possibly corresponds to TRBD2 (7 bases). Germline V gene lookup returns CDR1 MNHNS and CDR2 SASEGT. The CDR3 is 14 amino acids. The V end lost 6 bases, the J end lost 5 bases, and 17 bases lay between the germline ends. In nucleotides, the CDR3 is TGTGCCAGCAGGCCCCCCGGGGGGCCTCACGAGCAGTACTTC. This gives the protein CASRPPGGPHEQYF.

CDR3 DNA sequence: TGTGCCAGCAGACGCCCGGGGGAGGATGGCTACACCTTC. It yields the protein CASRRPGEDGYTF. J is TRBJ1-2 and V is TRBV27; D might be TRBD1 (5 bases). CDR1 is MNHEY and CDR2 is SMNVEV in the germline V gene (reference sequence). Between the trimmed V and J ends, which lost 6 bases and 6 bases, there was a span of 14 bases. The CDR3 sequence is 13 residues long.

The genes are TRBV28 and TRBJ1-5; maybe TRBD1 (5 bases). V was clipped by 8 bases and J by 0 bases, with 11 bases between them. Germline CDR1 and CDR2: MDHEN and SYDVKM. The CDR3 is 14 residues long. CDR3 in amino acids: CASLEGNSNQPQHF. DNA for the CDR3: TGTGCCAGCCTAGAGGGGAATAGCAATCAGCCCCAGCATTTT. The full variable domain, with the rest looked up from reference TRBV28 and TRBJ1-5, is DVKVTQSSRYLVKRTGEKVFLECVQDMDHENMFWYRQDPGLGLRLIYFSYDVKMKEKGDIPEGYSVSREKKERFSLILESASTNQTSMYLCASLEGNSNQPQHFGDGTRLSIL.

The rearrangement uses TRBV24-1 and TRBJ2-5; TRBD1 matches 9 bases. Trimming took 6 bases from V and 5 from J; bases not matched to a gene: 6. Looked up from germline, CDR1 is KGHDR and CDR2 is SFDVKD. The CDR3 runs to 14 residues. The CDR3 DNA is TGTGCCACCAGTCCGGACAGGGGAGGGGAGACCCAGTACTTC. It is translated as CATSPDRGGETQYF.

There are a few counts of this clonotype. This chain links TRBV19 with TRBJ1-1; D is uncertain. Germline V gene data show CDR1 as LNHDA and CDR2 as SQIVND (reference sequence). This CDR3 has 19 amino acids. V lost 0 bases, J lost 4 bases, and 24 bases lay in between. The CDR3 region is CASSIEFWARAPWGTEAFF. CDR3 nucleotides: TGTGCCAGTAGTATAGAGTTCTGGGCAAGGGCCCCCTGGGGCACTGAAGCTTTCTTT.

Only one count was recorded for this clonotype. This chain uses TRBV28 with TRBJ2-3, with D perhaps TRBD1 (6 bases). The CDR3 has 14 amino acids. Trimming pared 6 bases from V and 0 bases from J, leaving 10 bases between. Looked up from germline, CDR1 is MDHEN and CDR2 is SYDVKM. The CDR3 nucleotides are TGTGCCAGCAGGCGACAGGCAAGCACAGATACGCAGTATTTT. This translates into CASRRQASTDTQYF.